This TCR beta chain was sequenced in a study of cytomegalovirus exposure and HLA in healthy donors. Findings of the study overall: Later analysis identified a missense DCLRE1C variant that was linked to TCR beta V- and J-gene trimming. A later analysis, which compared TCR beta chains of equal frequency, found the HLA-associated ones more clonally expanded. Sequencing depth roughly uniform across donors was assumed in presence/absence analyses.

On this clone: The antigen remains unidentified.

Vbeta (60) and Jbeta (13) primers were used in the PCR. Original processing notes: A later analysis counted 70 million to 85 million unique TCR beta chains, 9.5 million to 12 million shared. Clones were sequenced by immunoSEQ multiplex PCR, and TCRdb holds only the in-frame ones, with some missing. The V and J calls and clone size were taken over from that table, and D and trimming were inferred from the DNA. The sample lists around 150,000 clones, around 87% occurring once. This receptor was identified in a woman under 40 in good health and CMV-seronegative. The material sequenced was PBMCs.

CDR3 loop: CASSESSSGGLNEQFF. CDR3 DNA: TGCGCCAGCAGTGAGTCATCATCGGGAGGGCTCAATGAGCAGTTCTTC. This sequence joins TRBV10-1 and TRBJ2-1; 8 positions agree with TRBD2. This CDR3 region has 16 residues. V dropped 0 bases and J dropped 6; count of bases not matched to a gene: 7. CDR1 WNHNN and CDR2 SYGVQD come from the germline V gene (reference sequence).